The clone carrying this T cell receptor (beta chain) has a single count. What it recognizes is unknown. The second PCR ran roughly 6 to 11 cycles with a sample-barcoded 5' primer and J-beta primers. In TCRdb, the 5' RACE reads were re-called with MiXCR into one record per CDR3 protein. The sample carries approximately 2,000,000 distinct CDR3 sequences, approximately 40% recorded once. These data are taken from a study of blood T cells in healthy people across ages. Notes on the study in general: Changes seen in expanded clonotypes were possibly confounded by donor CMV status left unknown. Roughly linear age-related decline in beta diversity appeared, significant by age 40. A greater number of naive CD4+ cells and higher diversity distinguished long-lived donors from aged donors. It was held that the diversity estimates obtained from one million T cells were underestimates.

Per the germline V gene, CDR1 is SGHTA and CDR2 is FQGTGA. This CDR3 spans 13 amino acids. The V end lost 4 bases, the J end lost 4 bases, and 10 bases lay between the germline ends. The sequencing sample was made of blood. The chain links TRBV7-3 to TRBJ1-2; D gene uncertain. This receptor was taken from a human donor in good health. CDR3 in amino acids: CASSYGPRYGYTF. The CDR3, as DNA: TGTGCCAGCAGCTACGGACCTCGCTATGGCTACACCTTC.